The 23 T cell receptor beta chains listed next were all sequenced from one sample in a study of T cells in Graves' hyperthyroidism and ophthalmopathy. The CDR3 regions of TCR beta were amplified from RNA transcripts. A first-round RT-PCR of the TCR CDR3 used the HTBI primer set. TCRdb reprocessed the multiplex PCR reads via MiXCR and lists one record per CDR3 protein. The table has 600,000 or so distinct CDR3 sequences, under 60% seen once. The sample comprised peripheral blood or thyroid tissue (not recorded which). The receptors come from a woman in her late teens or twenties with Graves' hyperthyroidism.

The chain joins TRBV7-2 to TRBJ2-2; D is possibly TRBD1 (6 bases). Germline V gene sequence: CDR1 SGHTA, CDR2 FQGNSA. The CDR3 sequence is 15 residues long. V lost 8 bases, J lost 1 base, and 14 bases lay in between. The DNA of the CDR3 is TGTGCCAGCCCCGGGACAAGAGTGAACACCGGGGAGCTGTTTTTT. It yields the protein CASPGTRVNTGELFF.

This clonotype showed up just a few times. The gene calls are TRBV4-1 and TRBJ1-1, with a tentative D call TRBD1 (6 bases). The V gene's germline CDR1 is MGHRA and CDR2 YSYEKL. The CDR3 runs 14 residues. Trimming removed 6 bases from V and 3 bases from J, with 14 bases in between. In DNA, the CDR3 is TGCGCCAGCAGATCGAGGGGGAAGGACACTGAAGCTTTCTTT. Translated, it gives CASRSRGKDTEAFF.

On this clonotype itself: One junction end disagrees with the germline gene, perhaps due to a read error. This chain uses TRBV2 with TRBJ1-4; D is undetermined. The CDR3 has 14 amino acids. Germline assignment: CDR1 SNHLY and CDR2 FYNNEI. Here the CDR3 DNA reads TGTGCCAGCAGTGAATCTGAAGTTAATGAAAAACTGTCTTTT. This sequence encodes CASSESEVNEKLSF.

This clonotype was seen only a few times. The gene calls are TRBV2 and TRBJ1-6, with no clear D. V shed 3 bases and J shed 0 bases, with 9 bases lying between them. The CDR3 covers 16 residues. Germline lookup yields CDR1 SNHLY and CDR2 FYNNEI. The CDR3 reads CASSEIVSSYNSPLHF. The CDR3 nucleotides are TGTGCCAGCAGTGAGATTGTGAGCTCCTATAATTCACCCCTCCACTTT.

This chain connects TRBV29-1 to TRBJ2-7; tentatively, D is TRBD1 (7 bases). CDR3 length: 15 residues. Germline CDR1 and CDR2: SQVTM and ANQGSEA. With 5 bases removed from V and 0 bases from J, the gap between germline ends came to 17 bases. The DNA of the CDR3 is TGCAGCGTTAGTGGTGGCGGGACAGCCTCCTACGAGCAGTACTTC. Protein: CSVSGGGTASYEQYF.

This clonotype was counted many times. The chain combines TRBV7-2 with TRBJ2-7; TRBD1 aligns across 8 bases. Germline V CDR1 and CDR2: SGHTA, FQGNSA. The CDR3 sequence is 15 residues long. Trimming removed 5 bases from V and 2 bases from J; junction bases left unmatched: 8. The chain's CDR3 is CASSTRDRSTYEQYF. CDR3 nucleotide sequence: TGTGCCAGCAGCACCCGGGACAGGAGCACCTACGAGCAGTACTTC.

This clonotype was counted only a few times. The chain combines TRBV5-4 with TRBJ1-2; D is perhaps TRBD1 (6 bases). CDR1 SGHNT and CDR2 YYREEE come from the germline V gene (reference sequence). The CDR3 has 14 amino acids. Deletions cut 4 bases from V and 2 bases from J, with 12 bases between. In DNA form, the CDR3 reads TGTGCCAGCAGCCCAGGACAGCGAAACTATGGCTACACCTTC. Its translation is CASSPGQRNYGYTF.

A note on this clonotype: Compared with germline, one end of the junction differs, possibly owing to a read error. The rearrangement joins TRBV7-9 to TRBJ2-5; the match to TRBD1 covers 10 bases. CDR3 length equals 15 residues. Germline V gives CDR1 SEHNR, CDR2 FQNEAQ (reference sequence). The CDR3 sequence: CASSPGTGVGETQYF. CDR3 DNA sequence: TGTGCTAGCAGCCCCGGGACAGGGGTTGGAGAGACCCAGTACTTC.

V and J are TRBV7-3 and TRBJ1-2, with 8 bases fitting TRBD1. Germline lookup yields CDR1 SGHTA and CDR2 FQGTGA. V shed 7 bases, J shed 3 bases, and the junction held 10 bases outside the gene matches. The length of the CDR3 is 15 residues. CDR3 coding DNA: TGTGCCAGCAAACGGACAGGGATCAGTGACTATGGCTACACCTTC. It yields the protein CASKRTGISDYGYTF. The full variable domain, completed using reference TRBV7-3 and TRBJ1-2, is GAGVSQTPSNKVTEKGKYVELRCDPISGHTALYWYRQSLGQGPEFLIYFQGTGAADDSGLPNDRFFAVRPEGSVSTLKIQRTERGDSAVYLCASKRTGISDYGYTFGSGTRLTVV.

The chain links TRBV7-6 to TRBJ1-1, with D unresolved. The germline V gene encodes CDR1 SGHVS and CDR2 FNYEAQ. V lost 3 bases and J 7 bases, leaving 9 bases between the germline ends. The CDR3 extends over 12 amino acids. As DNA, the CDR3 is TGTGCCAGCAGCTTGTTAGGGTATGAAGCTTTCTTT. Amino acids: CASSLLGYEAFF.

In DNA, the CDR3 is TGCGCCAGCAGCTTGGAAAGCCAAGGAGGCTACACCTTC. Its protein product is CASSLESQGGYTF. The V gene is TRBV5-1, the J gene TRBJ1-2; no definite D call. The V and J ends lost 0 bases and 8 bases respectively, with 11 bases between them. The CDR3 runs 13 residues. The germline V gene has CDR1 SGHRS and CDR2 YFSETQ.

The genes are TRBV10-3 and TRBJ1-5; 7 positions agree with TRBD1. The germline gives CDR1 ENHRY, CDR2 SYGVKD. V trimming: 3 bases; J trimming: 10 bases; junction bases outside the gene matches: 9. This CDR3 has 14 amino acids. The CDR3 region is CAISDGQAGSPQHF. For the CDR3, the DNA is TGTGCCATCAGTGACGGACAGGCGGGCTCACCCCAGCATTTT.

This chain links TRBV29-1 with TRBJ1-4; perhaps TRBD1 as D (6 bases). This CDR3 region has 13 residues. Trimming took 0 bases from V and 7 from J, leaving 9 bases between them. Germline CDR1 and CDR2: SQVTM and ANQGSEA. CDR3 protein: CSVEDGGGEKLFF. In nucleotides, the CDR3 is TGCAGCGTTGAAGATGGGGGCGGTGAAAAACTGTTTTTT.

The table lists this clonotype with a few counts. V is TRBV2 and J is TRBJ2-7; D is perhaps TRBD2 (5 bases). Trimming left V 7 bases short and J 0 bases short, with 16 bases between. The CDR3 contains 15 residues. Germline CDR1 is SNHLY and CDR2 is FYNNEI. Here the CDR3 DNA reads TGTGCCAGCAAGCTTTACGGGGATAGCTCCTACGAGCAGTACTTC. This gives the protein CASKLYGDSSYEQYF.

The chain joins TRBV27 to TRBJ1-6; perhaps TRBD1 as D (5 bases). Germline CDR1 is MNHEY and CDR2 is SMNVEV (reference sequence). V lost 3 bases to trimming and J lost 7 bases, with 10 bases between them. This CDR3 has 14 residues. CDR3 region: CASSLAGTNSPLHF. Written as DNA, the CDR3 is TGTGCCAGCAGTTTGGCAGGGACCAATTCACCCCTCCACTTT.

The V and J genes are TRBV7-9 and TRBJ1-3; TRBD1 matches at 7 bases. J gave up 2 bases and V 1 base, and 5 bases lay outside the gene matches. Germline values: CDR1 SEHNR, CDR2 FQNEAQ (reference sequence). The length of the CDR3 is 16 residues. CDR3 nucleotides: TGTGCCAGCAGCTTAGGACAGGGTCGGACTGGAAACACCATATATTTT. Encoded protein: CASSLGQGRTGNTIYF.

V usage is TRBV20-1 and J usage is TRBJ2-5, with TRBD1 matching over 10 bases. This CDR3 is 13 amino acids long. Germline CDR1 and CDR2: DFQATT and SNEGSKA (reference sequence). V shed 5 bases and J 5 bases; nucleotides not matched to a gene: 5. The CDR3 coding sequence is TGCAGTGCTGGACAGGGGGTTAGTGAGACCCAGTACTTC. Translation gives CSAGQGVSETQYF.

This clonotype was detected many times. This sequence joins TRBV6-1 and TRBJ1-2; D remains ambiguous. The germline V gene encodes CDR1 MNHNS and CDR2 SASEGT. V lost 6 bases and J 8 bases, leaving 13 bases between the germline ends. This CDR3 is 12 amino acids long. CDR3 DNA sequence: TGTGCCAGCAGGGACGAGGTTCGGGGCTACACCTTC. It translates to CASRDEVRGYTF.

The chain couples TRBV6-1 to TRBJ1-1; D gene ambiguous. Germline V gene data show CDR1 as MNHNS and CDR2 as SASEGT. The V and J ends lost 7 bases and 3 bases respectively, with 12 bases between them. The CDR3 contains 13 residues. CDR3 protein: CASIVLSDTEAFF. For the CDR3, the DNA is TGTGCCAGCATTGTTTTGTCGGACACTGAAGCTTTCTTT.

This clonotype came up many times. The genes are TRBV10-3 and TRBJ2-7; TRBD1 agrees at 11 bases. The CDR3 has 16 residues. Trimming took 5 bases from V and 4 from J; bases not matched to a gene: 10. Germline V gives CDR1 ENHRY, CDR2 SYGVKD. CDR3 nucleotide sequence: TGTGCCATCAGTAAGGGACAGGGGGAGTCCCTATACGAGCAGTACTTC. This codes for CAISKGQGESLYEQYF.

This clonotype was picked up a small number of times. The gene calls are TRBV7-9 and TRBJ1-3; D gene unclear. Germline lookup yields CDR1 SEHNR and CDR2 FQNEAQ (reference sequence). Deletions cut 6 bases from V and 0 bases from J, with 12 bases between. The CDR3 contains 15 residues. This CDR3 reads CASSYLLSSGNTIYF. The CDR3 DNA sequence: TGTGCCAGCAGTTATCTGTTGTCCTCTGGAAACACCATATATTTT.

This clonotype was recorded once. V gene TRBV24-1 combines with J gene TRBJ2-5; TRBD2 aligns across 15 bases. J lost 0 bases, V lost 0 bases, and 1 base had no gene match. Germline lookup yields CDR1 KGHDR and CDR2 SFDVKD. There are 18 residues in the CDR3. CDR3: CATSDLGLAGGDQETQYF. CDR3 DNA: TGTGCCACCAGTGATTTGGGACTAGCGGGAGGGGACCAAGAGACCCAGTACTTC.

This clonotype was counted a few times. This sequence joins TRBV20-1 and TRBJ2-5, with a possible D match to TRBD1 (6 bases). V was pared by 5 bases and J by 4 bases, with 8 bases between. Germline CDR1 reads DFQATT; CDR2 reads SNEGSKA (reference sequence). The CDR3 consists of 11 residues. The CDR3 here is CSAQDRETQYF. The CDR3 bases are TGCAGTGCTCAGGACAGAGAGACCCAGTACTTC.